The 3 T cell receptor beta chains listed next were all sequenced from one sample in a study of T cells in Graves' hyperthyroidism and ophthalmopathy. The CDR3 regions of TCR beta were amplified from RNA transcripts. A first-round RT-PCR of the TCR CDR3 used the HTBI primer set. From the multiplex PCR reads, TCRdb called clonotypes with MiXCR, one entry per CDR3 protein. The repertoire holds a few hundred thousand distinct CDR3 sequences, approximately 15% seen once, with 14% in the top ten. What was sequenced was blood. These receptors all stem from a woman in her 40s with Graves' hyperthyroidism.

The rearrangement uses TRBV7-8 and TRBJ2-7, with no clear D. The germline V gene has CDR1 SGHVS and CDR2 FQNEAQ. V was shortened by 4 bases and J by 3 bases, with 4 bases between the two germline ends. The CDR3 runs to 11 residues. The CDR3 is CASSWGYEQYF. In DNA, the CDR3 is TGTGCCAGCAGCTGGGGCTACGAGCAGTACTTC.

This chain connects TRBV11-2 to TRBJ2-7; possibly TRBD1 for D (6 bases). From germline, CDR1 is SGHAT and CDR2 FQNNGV. The CDR3 consists of 14 residues. V was pared by 5 bases and J by 3 bases, with 14 bases between. The CDR3 nucleotides are TGTGCCAGCAGCCGCCGGGACACCTTCTACGAGCAGTACTTC. This gives the protein CASSRRDTFYEQYF.

This clonotype appeared many times. The chain couples TRBV11-3 to TRBJ2-1, with 13 nucleotides matching TRBD2. This CDR3 contains 17 residues. Germline V gene data show CDR1 as SGHNT and CDR2 as YENEEA. Trimming took 0 bases from V and 7 from J; bases not matched to a gene: 6. The CDR3 sequence: CASSLEAETSGRNEQFF. The DNA for the CDR3 is TGTGCCAGCAGCTTAGAGGCCGAGACTAGCGGGAGGAATGAGCAGTTCTTC.